This TCR beta chain was profiled in a study of blood T cell repertoires in COVID-19. Ages ranged from about 18 to 90 years, with residence in 20 to 30 US areas. In Cohort 3, a recovered donor had either two negative PCRs, clearance, or symptom resolution. The CDR3 loop spans 12 amino acids. V lost 3 bases and J lost 8, with 9 bases in between. Germline V CDR1 and CDR2: KGHDR, SFDVKD. The protocol was immunoSEQ multiplex PCR, while the TCRdb copy is restricted to in-frame clones and leaves out a portion. The sample shows around 200,000 clones, 85% to 90% of them seen only once. Sequencing used PBMCs or T cells enriched from blood (not recorded which). The J gene is TRBJ1-2, the V gene TRBV24-1; D uncertain. The TCR originated in a man aged 25 to 40 who had recovered from COVID-19. The CDR3 reads CATSDRSRGYTF. For the CDR3, the DNA is TGTGCCACCAGTGATCGGTCGAGGGGCTACACCTTC.